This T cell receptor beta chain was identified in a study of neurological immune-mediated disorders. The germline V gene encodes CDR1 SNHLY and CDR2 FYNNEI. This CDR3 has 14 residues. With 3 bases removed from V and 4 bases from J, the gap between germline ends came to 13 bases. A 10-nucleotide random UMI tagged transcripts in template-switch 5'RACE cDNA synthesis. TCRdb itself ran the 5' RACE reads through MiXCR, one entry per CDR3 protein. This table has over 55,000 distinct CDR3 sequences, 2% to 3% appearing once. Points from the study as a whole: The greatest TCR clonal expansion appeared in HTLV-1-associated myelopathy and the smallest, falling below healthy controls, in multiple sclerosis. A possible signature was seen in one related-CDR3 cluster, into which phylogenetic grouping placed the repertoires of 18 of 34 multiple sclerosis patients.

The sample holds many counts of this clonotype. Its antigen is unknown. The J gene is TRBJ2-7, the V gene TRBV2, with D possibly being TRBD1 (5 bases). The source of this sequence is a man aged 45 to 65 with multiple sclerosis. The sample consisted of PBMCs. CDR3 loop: CASSDRRGKYEQYF. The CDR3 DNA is TGTGCCAGCAGTGATCGTAGGGGTAAATACGAGCAGTACTTC.